These 18 T cell receptor beta chains originate from one sample sequenced in a study of cytomegalovirus exposure and HLA in healthy donors. The PCR was carried out with 60 Vbeta primers and 13 Jbeta primers. Sequenced by immunoSEQ multiplex PCR; TCRdb stores in-frame clones only, minus some. Of 74,000 or so clones in the sample, around three quarters are singletons; the top ten hold more than 7%. Input material: PBMCs. These receptors originate from a woman aged 35 to 49 in good health and CMV-seronegative.

CDR3 residues: CASSLRSRAAYNEQFF. The DNA for the CDR3 is TGTGCCAGCAGCTTACGTAGCAGAGCGGCCTACAATGAGCAGTTCTTC. V usage is TRBV11-3 and J usage is TRBJ2-1, with D possibly matching TRBD2 (5 bases). There are 16 residues in the CDR3. Trimming pared 2 bases from V and 2 bases from J, leaving 13 bases between. The V gene's germline CDR1 is SGHNT and CDR2 YENEEA.

The chain employs TRBV7-6 and TRBJ1-4, with TRBD1 as a possible D gene (6 bases). V gave up 4 bases and J gave up 0 bases, with 12 bases separating them. The CDR3 spans 16 residues. CDR1 is SGHVS and CDR2 is FNYEAQ in the germline V gene. The CDR3: CASSWSRGATNEKLFF. The CDR3 coding sequence is TGTGCCAGCAGCTGGAGCAGGGGTGCAACTAATGAAAAACTGTTTTTT.

This clone showed up just a few times. The V call is TRBV13, the J call TRBJ2-7; a weak D match, TRBD1 (6 bases). This CDR3 has 14 amino acids. Trimming pared 3 bases from V and 1 base from J, leaving 10 bases between. Germline V CDR1 and CDR2: PRHDT, FYEKMQ (reference sequence). The CDR3 bases are TGTGCCAGCAGCTTGGGGGCGTATTCCTACGAGCAGTACTTC. Translating it yields CASSLGAYSYEQYF.

The chain is built from TRBV29-1 and TRBJ1-4; 7 nucleotides agree with TRBD1. This CDR3 contains 13 residues. The V and J ends lost 1 base and 5 bases, in that order; junction bases with no gene match: 1. The germline V gene encodes CDR1 SQVTM and CDR2 ANQGSEA. The CDR3 reads CSVEGQGNEKLFF. CDR3 DNA sequence: TGCAGCGTTGAAGGACAGGGAAATGAAAAACTGTTTTTT. Complete variable domain (other parts from reference TRBV29-1 and TRBJ1-4): SAVISQKPSRDICQRGTSLTIQCQVDSQVTMMFWYRQQPGQSLTLIATANQGSEATYESGFVIDKFPISRPNLTFSTLTVSNMSPEDSSIYLCSVEGQGNEKLFFGSGTQLSVL.

J is TRBJ1-2 and V is TRBV6-5, with TRBD1 matching over 8 bases. Germline loops: CDR1 MNHEY, CDR2 SVGAGI. The CDR3 extends over 15 amino acids. With 0 bases clipped from V and 7 bases from J, the junction kept 7 bases outside the gene matches. CDR3 amino acids: CASSYSGTGVAGYTF. As DNA, the CDR3 is TGTGCCAGCAGTTACTCCGGGACAGGAGTTGCTGGCTACACCTTC.

This clone was recorded a few times. The rearrangement uses TRBV9 and TRBJ2-7; D might be TRBD1 (6 bases). The CDR3 has 13 amino acids. Trimming removed 3 bases from V and 10 bases from J, with 17 bases in between. The V gene's germline CDR1 is SGDLS and CDR2 YYNGEE. CDR3 coding DNA: TGTGCCAGCAGCGCCAATCCAGGGGAATCCCAGTACTTC. This encodes CASSANPGESQYF.

The genes are TRBV28 and TRBJ2-3; D perhaps matches TRBD2 (6 bases). Germline V gives CDR1 MDHEN, CDR2 SYDVKM. The CDR3 covers 16 residues. The germline V and J ends were trimmed by 5 bases and 1 base, with 16 bases remaining between them. The CDR3 region is CASSGERDSGTDTQYF. CDR3 coding DNA: TGTGCCAGCAGTGGGGAACGGGACTCGGGCACAGATACGCAGTATTTT.

This clone was seen a few times. The chain uses TRBV29-1 and TRBJ2-1; 7 bases fit TRBD2. Unmatched junction bases numbered 18, after V lost 8 bases and J lost 8 bases. The CDR3 is 15 residues long. In germline, CDR1 is SQVTM, CDR2 ANQGSEA. The CDR3 spells CSILAGGAPSHEQFF. The CDR3 DNA reads as TGCAGCATCTTAGCGGGCGGGGCCCCCTCCCATGAGCAGTTCTTC.

The chain couples TRBV5-4 to TRBJ2-7; TRBD1 is a possible D gene (5 bases). The CDR3 sequence is 13 residues long. Looked up from germline, CDR1 is SGHNT and CDR2 is YYREEE (reference sequence). Trimming left V 5 bases short and J 0 bases short, with 9 bases between. CDR3 amino acids: CASRPTGSYEQYF. Written as DNA, the CDR3 is TGTGCCAGCAGGCCCACAGGCTCCTACGAGCAGTACTTC.

This chain links TRBV6-1 with TRBJ1-1; D unresolved. The CDR3 consists of 14 residues. Germline loops: CDR1 MNHNS, CDR2 SASEGT. The chain's CDR3 is CVSEASRRNTEAFF. The CDR3 bases are TGTGTCTCAGAGGCCTCCCGGAGGAACACTGAAGCTTTCTTT.

The chain is built from TRBV4-3 and TRBJ2-1, with TRBD1 identical over 8 bases. Germline V gives CDR1 LGHNA, CDR2 YSLEER. V lost 1 base to trimming and J lost 3 bases; unmatched junction nucleotides: 2. The CDR3 is made up of 15 amino acids. The CDR3 bases are TGCGCCAGCAGCCAAGGGACAGGGAGCTACAATGAGCAGTTCTTC. Protein sequence: CASSQGTGSYNEQFF.

V usage is TRBV29-1 and J usage is TRBJ1-4; D remains unclear. Germline V gene lookup returns CDR1 SQVTM and CDR2 ANQGSEA. V gave up 1 base and J gave up 8 bases, with 11 bases separating them. This CDR3 is built from 13 residues. As DNA, the CDR3 is TGCAGCGTTGAAGGCTACGGCGGCGAAAAACTGTTTTTT. Translating gives CSVEGYGGEKLFF.

The table lists this clone with a few counts. The chain links TRBV6-5 to TRBJ1-3; D is perhaps TRBD1 (6 bases). Trimming shortened V by 2 bases and J by 2 bases, and 10 bases separated the two germline ends. From germline, CDR1 is MNHEY and CDR2 SVGAGI. CDR3 length: 15 amino acids. The CDR3 protein is CASSYRAGAGNTIYF. The CDR3 nucleotides read TGTGCCAGCAGTTACAGGGCAGGGGCTGGAAACACCATATATTTT.

This chain links TRBV11-3 with TRBJ1-1, with a tentative D call TRBD1 (5 bases). With 0 bases removed from V and 6 bases from J, the gap between germline ends came to 8 bases. Germline CDR1 and CDR2: SGHNT and YENEEA. The CDR3 totals 13 residues. CDR3 nucleotide sequence: TGTGCCAGCAGCTTAGATGGGGGGGCTGAAGCTTTCTTT. Translating it yields CASSLDGGAEAFF.

The chain carries TRBV29-1 and TRBJ2-7, with 9 nucleotides matching TRBD2. Germline V gene data show CDR1 as SQVTM and CDR2 as ANQGSEA. The CDR3 sequence is 12 residues long. The J segment lost 9 bases and the V segment lost 6 bases, leaving 9 bases of the junction unmatched. This chain's CDR3 is CSVREGRGMQYF. The CDR3 DNA sequence: TGCAGCGTGCGGGAGGGCCGGGGTATGCAGTACTTC.

The table lists this clone with a few counts. The chain joins TRBV15 to TRBJ2-2; 7 bases map to TRBD1. V shed 3 bases and J 2 bases; nucleotides not matched to a gene: 3. The CDR3 length is 15 residues. CDR1 is LNHNV and CDR2 is YYDKDF in the germline V gene (reference sequence). CDR3 sequence reads: CATSSGTVNTGELFF. In DNA form, the CDR3 reads TGTGCCACCAGCAGCGGGACAGTCAACACCGGGGAGCTGTTTTTT.

This clone appeared a few times. The chain uses TRBV18 and TRBJ2-1; 9 bases line up with TRBD1. CDR3 length: 15 amino acids. Trimming cost V 4 bases and J 2 bases; bases outside gene matches: 3. Germline V lookup: CDR1 KGHSH, CDR2 LQKENI. The CDR3 DNA follows: TGTGCCAGCTCACAGGACAGGGGACCCTACAATGAGCAGTTCTTC. Its translation is CASSQDRGPYNEQFF.

About this clone: Germline is not matched at one junction end, which may reflect a read error. The genes are TRBV15 and TRBJ2-3; 8 nucleotides match TRBD1. Germline CDR1 and CDR2: LNHNV and YYDKDF (reference sequence). This CDR3 is built from 12 residues. The CDR3 coding sequence is TGTGCCACCAGCAGAACAGGGGGGTTAAAGCATTTT. Protein sequence: CATSRTGGLKHF.